The entry below gives a single T cell receptor (beta chain) sequence along with its context. The antigen remains unidentified. Other nucleotide sequences in the sample specify the same CDR3. This sample is part of a study of cytomegalovirus exposure and HLA in healthy donors. Study-level points and caveats: No immune exposure information besides CMV serostatus was available.

The CDR3 is made up of 16 amino acids. The V gene's germline CDR1 is MDHEN and CDR2 SYDVKM. The V segment lost 6 bases and the J segment 6 bases; nucleotides outside the gene matches: 14. In the PCR, 60 Vbeta and 13 Jbeta primers were used. The repertoire was sequenced with immunoSEQ multiplex PCR; TCRdb's copy has only in-frame clones and lacks some. The sample gives tens of thousands of clones, over 60% of which show up once; around 10% is in the top ten. The sequencing input was PBMCs. The rearrangement joins TRBV28 to TRBJ2-7; 10 bases match TRBD1. This sequence was found in a male donor in good health and CMV-seropositive. The CDR3 spells CASRRDRGWVGSEQYF. The CDR3 DNA sequence: TGTGCCAGCAGAAGGGACAGGGGATGGGTTGGGAGCGAGCAGTACTTC.